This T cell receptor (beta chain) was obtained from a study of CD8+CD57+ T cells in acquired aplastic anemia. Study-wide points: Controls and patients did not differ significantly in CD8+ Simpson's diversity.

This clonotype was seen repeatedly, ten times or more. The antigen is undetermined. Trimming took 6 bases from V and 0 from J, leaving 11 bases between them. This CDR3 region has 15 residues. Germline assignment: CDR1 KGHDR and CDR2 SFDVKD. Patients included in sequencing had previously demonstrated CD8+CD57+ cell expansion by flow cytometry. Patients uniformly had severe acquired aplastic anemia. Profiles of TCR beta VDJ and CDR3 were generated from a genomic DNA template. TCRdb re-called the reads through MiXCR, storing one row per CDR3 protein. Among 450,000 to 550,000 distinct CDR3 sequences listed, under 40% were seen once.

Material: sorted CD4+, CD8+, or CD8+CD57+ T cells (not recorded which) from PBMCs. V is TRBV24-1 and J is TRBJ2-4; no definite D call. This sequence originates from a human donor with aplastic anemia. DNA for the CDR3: TGTGCCACCAGTACCCCCGCGGTAGCCAAAAACATTCAGTACTTC. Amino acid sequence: CATSTPAVAKNIQYF.